The 18 T cell receptor beta chains in this list originate from one sample, sequenced in a study of blood T cell repertoires in COVID-19. Sequencing used immunoSEQ multiplex PCR; TCRdb keeps in-frame clones, though not all of them. The data contain 100,000 to 150,000 clones, 80% of them singletons. The sequenced sample consisted of peripheral blood. These receptors came from a human donor in a cohort sampled during active COVID-19.

J is TRBJ2-5 and V is TRBV6-6; the match to TRBD1 covers 9 bases. V trimming: 8 bases; J trimming: 2 bases; junction bases outside the gene matches: 6. Germline V gene data show CDR1 as MNHNY and CDR2 as SVGAGI (reference sequence). There are 14 residues in the CDR3. CDR3 residues: CASVSGTGQETQYF. Here the CDR3 DNA reads TGTGCCAGCGTCTCTGGGACAGGGCAAGAGACCCAGTACTTC.

This chain joins TRBV18 and TRBJ1-3; TRBD1 aligns across 7 bases. Germline trimming cut 1 base from V and 0 bases from J; bases unmatched to any gene: 0. This CDR3 has 15 amino acids. Germline CDR1 KGHSH, CDR2 LQKENI. CDR3 sequence (DNA): TGTGCCAGCTCACCACGGGACAGCTCTGGAAACACCATATATTTT. Its translation: CASSPRDSSGNTIYF.

This chain links TRBV6-2 or TRBV6-3 with TRBJ2-7; 12 bases fit TRBD2. CDR1 and CDR2 (germline): MNHEY, SVGEGT. The CDR3 totals 15 residues. J lost 3 bases, V lost 4 bases, and 4 bases had no gene match. The CDR3 spells CASSFRTSGVYEQYF. The CDR3, as DNA: TGTGCCAGCAGTTTCAGGACTAGCGGGGTCTACGAGCAGTACTTC.

This clone was observed a few times. The rearrangement links TRBV18 to TRBJ1-2, with D possibly matching TRBD1 (5 bases). V was trimmed by 6 bases and J by 5 bases, leaving 16 bases between them. The CDR3 is 14 residues long. Germline V gene data show CDR1 as KGHSH and CDR2 as LQKENI. This CDR3 is CASSSRQTEYGYTF. Written as DNA, the CDR3 is TGTGCCAGCTCGTCCAGACAGACCGAATATGGCTACACCTTC.

This chain uses TRBV5-1 with TRBJ2-7; 11 nucleotides line up with TRBD2. Germline CDR1 is SGHRS and CDR2 is YFSETQ. CDR3 size: 15 residues. Losses at the gene ends were 3 bases for V and 6 bases for J; bases not matched to a gene: 8. In DNA form, the CDR3 reads TGCGCCAGCAGCTACAGAGCCGGGACTAGCGGCGAGCAGTACTTC. Its protein product is CASSYRAGTSGEQYF.

This clone appeared a few times. The V gene is TRBV27, the J gene TRBJ2-1, with 9 bases aligning to TRBD1. J lost 6 bases, V lost 7 bases, and 4 bases had no gene match. This CDR3 comprises 13 residues. Germline lookup yields CDR1 MNHEY and CDR2 SMNVEV (reference sequence). The CDR3 sequence is CASTADRGNEQFF. CDR3 nucleotide sequence: TGTGCCAGCACCGCGGACAGGGGCAATGAGCAGTTCTTC.

V is TRBV3-1 (or the pseudogene TRBV3-2) and J is TRBJ1-1; D ambiguous. V was trimmed by 2 bases and J by 7 bases, leaving 11 bases between them. The V gene's germline CDR1 is LGHDT and CDR2 YNNKEL (reference sequence). The CDR3 is 13 amino acids. This CDR3 reads CASSQRTAGEAFF. The CDR3 DNA reads as TGTGCCAGCAGCCAACGGACTGCCGGTGAAGCTTTCTTT.

The chain recombines TRBV4-2 with TRBJ2-6, with D unclear. The CDR3 has 16 amino acids. V lost 2 bases to trimming and J lost 0 bases, with 8 bases between them. Germline-derived CDR1 and CDR2 are LGHNA and YNFKEQ. The CDR3 is CASSQRLVSGANVLTF. CDR3 sequence (DNA): TGTGCCAGCAGCCAAAGATTAGTCTCTGGGGCCAACGTCCTGACTTTC.

The gene calls are TRBV18 and TRBJ2-2; 8 bases line up with TRBD1. The length of the CDR3 is 16 residues. Unmatched junction bases numbered 5, after V lost 0 bases and J lost 5 bases. CDR1 and CDR2 from the germline V gene are KGHSH and LQKENI. The CDR3 loop is CASSPPQGALTGELFF. In DNA, the CDR3 is TGTGCCAGCTCACCACCCCAGGGGGCGCTTACCGGGGAGCTGTTTTTT.

V is TRBV11-2 and J is TRBJ2-7, with TRBD2 matching over 11 bases. The length of the CDR3 is 14 residues. The germline CDR1 and CDR2 sequences are SGHAT and FQNNGV. V lost 0 bases, J lost 11 bases, and 6 bases stayed unmatched. In nucleotides, the CDR3 is TGTGCCAGCAGCTTAGAAGCACTAGCGGGAGAGAAGTACTTC. Translation: CASSLEALAGEKYF. Together with reference TRBV11-2 and TRBJ2-7, the CDR3 gives the full variable domain: EAGVAQSPRYKIIEKRQSVAFWCNPISGHATLYWYQQILGQGPKLLIQFQNNGVVDDSQLPKDRFSAERLKGVDSTLKIQPAKLEDSAVYLCASSLEALAGEKYFGPGTRLTVT.

The sample holds one count of this clone. The gene calls are TRBV12-3 or TRBV12-4 and TRBJ2-2, with a weak D call TRBD1 (5 bases). Trimming stripped 4 bases from V and 7 bases from J, with 10 bases between. The CDR3 sequence is 13 residues long. The CDR3 DNA reads TGTGCCAGCAGTTCCCAGGGCATCGGGGAGCTGTTTTTT. This sequence encodes CASSSQGIGELFF.

The CDR3 is CASSPRTAYNSPLHF. DNA for the CDR3: TGTGCCAGCAGTCCCCGGACAGCCTATAATTCACCCCTCCACTTT. The chain links TRBV6-2 or TRBV6-3 to TRBJ1-6, with D perhaps TRBD1 (6 bases). CDR3 length: 15 residues. Germline-derived CDR1 and CDR2 are MNHEY and SVGEGT. Trimming took off 5 bases at V and 2 bases at J, with 10 bases between the two ends.

The chain employs TRBV10-1 and TRBJ1-1; a weak D match, TRBD1 (6 bases). The germline V and J ends were trimmed by 6 bases and 11 bases, with 13 bases remaining between them. The germline CDR1 and CDR2 sequences are WNHNN and SYGVQD (reference sequence). The CDR3 runs to 11 residues. The CDR3 loop reads CASRGGPAAFF. Written as DNA, the CDR3 is TGCGCCAGCAGGGGGGGGCCGGCGGCTTTCTTT.

The chain uses TRBV9 and TRBJ1-1; tentatively, D is TRBD1 (6 bases). Germline V gene data show CDR1 as SGDLS and CDR2 as YYNGEE. The CDR3 extends over 14 amino acids. Trimming cost V 0 bases and J 3 bases, with 9 bases left between them. The CDR3 DNA reads as TGTGCCAGCAGCGTAGGGAACAGGGACACTGAAGCTTTCTTT. Its protein product is CASSVGNRDTEAFF.

V is TRBV14 and J is TRBJ2-5; D uncertain. This CDR3 is built from 12 residues. Germline V gene lookup returns CDR1 SGHDN and CDR2 FVKESK. V dropped 0 bases and J dropped 5 bases, with 4 bases sitting between them. In DNA, the CDR3 is TGTGCCAGCAGCCAAGAGTCGGAGACCCAGTACTTC. Translating gives CASSQESETQYF.

This clone has a count of ten or more. V usage is TRBV5-5 and J usage is TRBJ1-5, with 8 bases matching TRBD1. The V segment lost 3 bases and the J segment 1 base; nucleotides outside the gene matches: 12. The germline gives CDR1 SGHKS, CDR2 YYEKEE (reference sequence). The CDR3 has 18 amino acids. The CDR3: CASSWGDNRGTSNQPQHF. DNA of the CDR3: TGTGCCAGCAGCTGGGGGGATAACAGGGGGACGAGCAATCAGCCCCAGCATTTT.

The table lists this clone with a few counts. This rearrangement joins TRBV6-5 to TRBJ1-1; 7 bases are a match to TRBD1. The V segment lost 0 bases and the J segment 7 bases; nucleotides outside the gene matches: 11. This CDR3 spans 16 amino acids. Germline-derived CDR1 and CDR2 are MNHEY and SVGAGI. The CDR3 DNA follows: TGTGCCAGCAGTTACTCACACAGGGGATCCAGGGGTGAAGCTTTCTTT. Protein sequence: CASSYSHRGSRGEAFF.

The chain carries TRBV4-2 and TRBJ2-1; 9 positions match TRBD2. V lost 7 bases, J lost 0 bases, and 13 bases stayed unmatched. The CDR3 runs 18 residues. Germline CDR1 is LGHNA and CDR2 is YNFKEQ. The CDR3 sequence is CASTSGSPSGASYNEQFF. In DNA form, the CDR3 reads TGTGCCAGCACCTCTGGATCACCTAGCGGGGCCTCCTACAATGAGCAGTTCTTC.